These 28 T cell receptor beta chains were all obtained from the same sample, sequenced in a study of blood T cell repertoires in COVID-19. Assay: immunoSEQ multiplex PCR; the TCRdb copy retains only in-frame clones and omits some. The sample gives about 430,000 clones, 88% of which show up once; approximately 1% is in the top ten. The source material was PBMCs or T cells enriched from blood (not recorded which). These receptors all come from a woman in her 30s with acute COVID-19.

The gene calls are TRBV11-2 and TRBJ1-2; D is unclear. Germline CDR1 reads SGHAT; CDR2 reads FQNNGV. The CDR3 spans 15 residues. Trimming took 0 bases from V and 2 from J, leaving 10 bases between them. CDR3 in amino acids: CASSLEFAGNYGYTF. Here the CDR3 DNA reads TGTGCCAGCAGCTTAGAATTCGCGGGGAACTATGGCTACACCTTC.

This chain uses TRBV9 with TRBJ2-1, with D maybe TRBD2 (6 bases). Trimming took off 3 bases at V and 1 base at J, with 11 bases between the two ends. The V gene's germline CDR1 is SGDLS and CDR2 YYNGEE. This CDR3 has 15 amino acids. CDR3 region: CASSAHRGSYNEQFF. CDR3 sequence (DNA): TGTGCCAGCAGCGCCCATCGGGGGTCCTACAATGAGCAGTTCTTC. Variable domain in full (rest from reference TRBV9 and TRBJ2-1): DSGVTQTPKHLITATGQRVTLRCSPRSGDLSVYWYQQSLDQGLQFLIQYYNGEERAKGNILERFSAQQFPDLHSELNLSSLELGDSALYFCASSAHRGSYNEQFFGPGTRLTVL.

The chain couples TRBV19 to TRBJ2-6; TRBD2 is a possible D gene (7 bases). V shed 2 bases and J shed 0 bases, with 14 bases lying between them. The length of the CDR3 is 18 residues. Germline V gene data show CDR1 as LNHDA and CDR2 as SQIVND (reference sequence). The CDR3, as DNA: TGTGCCAGTAGTATACTGGGGGGGGGCAGCTCTGGGGCCAACGTCCTGACTTTC. Amino acids: CASSILGGGSSGANVLTF.

The chain joins TRBV2 to TRBJ1-1, with TRBD1 matching over 8 bases. The CDR3 spans 14 residues. With V trimmed by 7 bases and J by 5 bases, 9 bases remained unmatched. Germline values: CDR1 SNHLY, CDR2 FYNNEI. CDR3 coding DNA: TGTGCCAGCATTAGACAGGGGATGCGGACTGAAGCTTTCTTT. Translation: CASIRQGMRTEAFF.

The V call is TRBV27, the J call TRBJ1-2; weak D call: TRBD1 (5 bases). With 3 bases removed from V and 3 bases from J, the gap between germline ends came to 11 bases. CDR1 is MNHEY, CDR2 SMNVEV, per germline (reference sequence). This CDR3 spans 14 amino acids. CDR3 amino acids: CASSFIGADYGYTF. The CDR3 DNA reads TGTGCCAGCAGTTTTATTGGGGCGGACTATGGCTACACCTTC.

This clone was recorded a few times. The rearrangement uses TRBV30 and TRBJ2-2; D remains ambiguous. Germline V CDR1 and CDR2: GTSNPN, SVGIG (reference sequence). V dropped 2 bases and J dropped 0 bases, with 10 bases sitting between them. This CDR3 region has 15 residues. The CDR3 is CAWSKSDANTGELFF. In DNA form, the CDR3 reads TGTGCCTGGAGTAAAAGCGACGCGAACACCGGGGAGCTGTTTTTT.

The chain joins TRBV12-5 to TRBJ1-3; TRBD1 matches at 8 bases. Germline V gives CDR1 LGHNT, CDR2 FRNRAP. The CDR3 totals 16 residues. V gave up 6 bases and J gave up 0 bases; unmatched junction bases: 7. The CDR3 bases are TGTGCTAGTGGCTCGGACAGGGCAACCTCTGGAAACACCATATATTTT. Translation: CASGSDRATSGNTIYF. Supplemented by reference TRBV12-5 and TRBJ1-3, the full variable domain reads DARVTQTPRHKVTEMGQEVTMRCQPILGHNTVFWYRQTMMQGLELLAYFRNRAPLDDSGMPKDRFSAEMPDATLATLKIQPSEPRDSAVYFCASGSDRATSGNTIYFGEGSWLTVV.

The chain joins TRBV28 to TRBJ2-7; 10 nucleotides agree with TRBD1. Germline V gene lookup returns CDR1 MDHEN and CDR2 SYDVKM. With V trimmed by 11 bases and J by 4 bases, 11 bases remained unmatched. The CDR3 sequence is 14 residues long. CDR3 sequence (DNA): TGTGCCTCAAACTCCGGGACAGGGGTGTACGAGCAGTACTTC. As protein: CASNSGTGVYEQYF.

V is TRBV19 and J is TRBJ1-1; no definite D call. CDR3 length: 14 amino acids. V lost 6 bases, J lost 3 bases, and 14 bases lay in between. CDR1 and CDR2 from the germline V gene are LNHDA and SQIVND (reference sequence). Here the CDR3 DNA reads TGTGCCAGTAGCCCCCGCAGGCGCGACACTGAAGCTTTCTTT. Translation gives CASSPRRRDTEAFF. Looking up the rest from reference TRBV19 and TRBJ1-1 gives the full variable domain: DGGITQSPKYLFRKEGQNVTLSCEQNLNHDAMYWYRQDPGQGLRLIYYSQIVNDFQKGDIAEGYSVSREKKESFPLTVTSAQKNPTAFYLCASSPRRRDTEAFFGQGTRLTVV.

The rearrangement joins TRBV10-2 to TRBJ2-7; 7 nucleotides align to TRBD2. From germline, CDR1 is WSHSY and CDR2 SAAADI. The junction had 9 bases not matched to a gene; V was cut back by 7 bases and J by 6 bases. This CDR3 spans 13 amino acids. The CDR3 sequence: CASKVGWGGEQYF. The CDR3 nucleotides read TGCGCCAGCAAAGTCGGCTGGGGGGGCGAGCAGTACTTC.

The V call is TRBV7-2, the J call TRBJ1-1; D may be TRBD1 (6 bases). The germline V gene has CDR1 SGHTA and CDR2 FQGNSA. The CDR3 totals 15 residues. V lost 1 base and J 4 bases, leaving 13 bases between the germline ends. The CDR3 reads CASSLDRVWTTEAFF. In DNA form, the CDR3 reads TGTGCCAGCAGCTTAGACAGGGTATGGACCACTGAAGCTTTCTTT.

The genes are TRBV5-1 and TRBJ1-1; TRBD1 aligns across 7 bases. V lost 0 bases, J lost 10 bases, and 6 bases stayed unmatched. The CDR3 covers 13 residues. The germline V gene has CDR1 SGHRS and CDR2 YFSETQ. In nucleotides, the CDR3 is TGCGCCAGCAGCTTGGGAGGGGGCAGGAGAGCTTTCTTT. It encodes CASSLGGGRRAFF.

Worth noting for this clone: This sample includes further DNA sequences coding for the same CDR3. The genes are TRBV28 and TRBJ1-2; 8 nucleotides align to TRBD1. CDR3 size: 14 residues. V lost 5 bases, J lost 3 bases, and 5 bases stayed unmatched. CDR1 and CDR2 from the germline V gene are MDHEN and SYDVKM. The chain's CDR3 is CASSLDRGHYGYTF. DNA for the CDR3: TGTGCCAGCAGTCTCGACAGGGGACACTATGGCTACACCTTC.

Only one count was recorded for this clone. CDR3 protein: CSVGPPLHF. The CDR3 coding sequence is TGCAGCGTTGGGCCACCCCTCCACTTT. The gene calls are TRBV29-1 and TRBJ1-6; D ambiguous. With 4 bases removed from V and 11 bases from J, the gap between germline ends came to 3 bases. CDR1 is SQVTM and CDR2 is ANQGSEA in the germline V gene. This CDR3 spans 9 amino acids.

The chain combines TRBV4-1 with TRBJ2-7; 7 bases fit TRBD1. CDR3 size: 15 residues. After removal of 4 bases from V and 5 bases from J, the junction contained 11 bases not matched to a gene. Germline loops: CDR1 MGHRA, CDR2 YSYEKL. The CDR3 nucleotides are TGCGCCAGCAGCCTATCCCCCCGGACAGGTCACGAGCAGTACTTC. Its protein is CASSLSPRTGHEQYF.

The genes are TRBV9 and TRBJ2-5, with 7 nucleotides matching TRBD1. The CDR3 is 15 residues long. V was pared by 0 bases and J by 2 bases, with 4 bases of the junction left unmatched. CDR1 and CDR2 from the germline V gene are SGDLS and YYNGEE. The CDR3 protein is CASSVVGTEQETQYF. In DNA form, the CDR3 reads TGTGCCAGCAGCGTAGTAGGGACAGAGCAAGAGACCCAGTACTTC.

This chain links TRBV10-1 with TRBJ1-5; 11 bases line up with TRBD1. V lost 1 base, J lost 5 bases, and 4 bases stayed unmatched. CDR1 is WNHNN, CDR2 SYGVQD, per germline (reference sequence). The CDR3 loop spans 16 amino acids. As DNA, the CDR3 is TGCGCCAGCAGTGAGTGGGACAGGGGGGCGGATCAGCCCCAGCATTTT. It encodes CASSEWDRGADQPQHF.

The table lists this clone with a count of one. This sequence joins TRBV7-6 and TRBJ1-4; D uncertain. This CDR3 has 16 amino acids. The V gene lost 2 bases and the J gene lost 8 bases, with 18 bases spanning the gap. Germline values: CDR1 SGHVS, CDR2 FNYEAQ. The CDR3 sequence is CASSLSLRGAGEKLFF. DNA for the CDR3: TGTGCCAGCAGCTTAAGCCTCCGGGGAGCGGGGGAAAAACTGTTTTTT.

The J gene is TRBJ2-2, the V gene TRBV9, with 10 positions matching TRBD2. Germline loops: CDR1 SGDLS, CDR2 YYNGEE. V was pared by 3 bases and J by 4 bases, with 9 bases of the junction left unmatched. This CDR3 comprises 17 residues. This CDR3 is CASSAASSGGATGELFF. The CDR3 nucleotides read TGTGCCAGCAGCGCCGCCTCGAGCGGGGGGGCCACCGGGGAGCTGTTTTTT.

This sequence joins TRBV10-1 and TRBJ1-1, with 7 bases that match TRBD1. This CDR3 is 13 amino acids long. Germline V lookup: CDR1 WNHNN, CDR2 SYGVQD (reference sequence). V dropped 4 bases and J dropped 1; count of bases not matched to a gene: 0. The CDR3 bases are TGCGCCAGCAGTGGACAGGGGAACACTGAAGCTTTCTTT. It yields the protein CASSGQGNTEAFF.

The rearrangement links TRBV5-8 to TRBJ1-5; tentatively, D is TRBD1 (6 bases). Germline assignment: CDR1 SGHTS and CDR2 YDEGEE. Deletions cut 5 bases from V and 4 bases from J, with 13 bases between. The length of the CDR3 is 14 residues. CDR3 amino acids: CASRYTGINQPQHF. CDR3 nucleotides: TGTGCCAGCAGGTATACAGGGATAAATCAGCCCCAGCATTTT.

This rearrangement joins TRBV6-6 to TRBJ1-5, with 8 bases matching TRBD1. The CDR3 has 16 residues. V lost 7 bases, J lost 0 bases, and 8 bases stayed unmatched. In germline, CDR1 is MNHNY, CDR2 SVGAGI (reference sequence). CDR3 region: CASTGGMGLSNQPQHF. CDR3 DNA sequence: TGTGCCAGCACAGGGGGCATGGGCCTTAGCAATCAGCCCCAGCATTTT.

The chain uses TRBV7-3 and TRBJ2-2; D perhaps matches TRBD2 (5 bases). Germline CDR1 reads SGHTA; CDR2 reads FQGTGA. The CDR3 runs 14 residues. V was cut by 5 bases and J by 0 bases, with 7 bases left in between. CDR3 sequence reads: CASSSGTNTGELFF. The CDR3 DNA follows: TGTGCCAGCAGCAGCGGCACGAACACCGGGGAGCTGTTTTTT. Full variable domain (rest looked up from reference TRBV7-3 and TRBJ2-2): GAGVSQTPSNKVTEKGKYVELRCDPISGHTALYWYRQSLGQGPEFLIYFQGTGAADDSGLPNDRFFAVRPEGSVSTLKIQRTERGDSAVYLCASSSGTNTGELFFGEGSRLTVL.

This chain links TRBV6-2 or TRBV6-3 with TRBJ2-7; D is unresolved. The germline gives CDR1 MNHEY, CDR2 SVGEGT. The ends were cut back, 6 bases at V and 5 bases at J, with 8 bases in the middle. The CDR3 extends over 11 amino acids. In DNA, the CDR3 is TGTGCCAGCAGCAACGAGGACGAGCAGTACTTC. Amino acids: CASSNEDEQYF.

The gene calls are TRBV15 and TRBJ2-1; 9 bases match TRBD2. CDR3 length equals 17 residues. Per germline, CDR1 LNHNV and CDR2 YYDKDF (reference sequence). The junction had 9 bases not matched to a gene; V was cut back by 2 bases and J by 4 bases. For the CDR3, the DNA is TGTGCCACCAGCAGACGAGTAACTAGCGGGCTATACAATGAGCAGTTCTTC. It encodes CATSRRVTSGLYNEQFF. The variable domain in full, completed from reference TRBV15 and TRBJ2-1, reads DAMVIQNPRYQVTQFGKPVTLSCSQTLNHNVMYWYQQKSSQAPKLLFHYYDKDFNNEADTPDNFQSRRPNTSFCFLDIRSPGLGDTAMYLCATSRRVTSGLYNEQFFGPGTRLTVL.

The CDR3 bases are TGTGCCAGCAGTGAAGAGGCGAACAGCTCCTACGAGCAGTACTTC. It translates to CASSEEANSSYEQYF. V usage is TRBV2 and J usage is TRBJ2-7; unclear D gene. V lost 1 base and J lost 0, with 10 bases in between. Germline V gene sequence: CDR1 SNHLY, CDR2 FYNNEI. CDR3 length equals 15 residues.

This clone appeared a few times. This rearrangement joins TRBV19 to TRBJ1-4; TRBD1 is a possible D gene (5 bases). Germline V gene sequence: CDR1 LNHDA, CDR2 SQIVND (reference sequence). The CDR3 has 16 residues. The germline V and J ends were trimmed by 6 bases and 7 bases, with 21 bases remaining between them. The CDR3 here is CASSFGEQGSGEKLFF. In nucleotides, the CDR3 is TGTGCCAGTAGCTTCGGCGAGCAGGGATCAGGTGAAAAACTGTTTTTT.

The rearrangement links TRBV9 to TRBJ1-5, with no clear D. V lost 3 bases, J lost 1 base, and 11 bases lay in between. The CDR3 length is 15 residues. The V gene's germline CDR1 is SGDLS and CDR2 YYNGEE. This CDR3 reads CASSASGLSNQPQHF. The CDR3 DNA sequence: TGTGCCAGCAGCGCGTCTGGACTCAGCAATCAGCCCCAGCATTTT. The variable domain in full, with the rest retrieved from reference TRBV9 and TRBJ1-5, is DSGVTQTPKHLITATGQRVTLRCSPRSGDLSVYWYQQSLDQGLQFLIQYYNGEERAKGNILERFSAQQFPDLHSELNLSSLELGDSALYFCASSASGLSNQPQHFGDGTRLSIL.